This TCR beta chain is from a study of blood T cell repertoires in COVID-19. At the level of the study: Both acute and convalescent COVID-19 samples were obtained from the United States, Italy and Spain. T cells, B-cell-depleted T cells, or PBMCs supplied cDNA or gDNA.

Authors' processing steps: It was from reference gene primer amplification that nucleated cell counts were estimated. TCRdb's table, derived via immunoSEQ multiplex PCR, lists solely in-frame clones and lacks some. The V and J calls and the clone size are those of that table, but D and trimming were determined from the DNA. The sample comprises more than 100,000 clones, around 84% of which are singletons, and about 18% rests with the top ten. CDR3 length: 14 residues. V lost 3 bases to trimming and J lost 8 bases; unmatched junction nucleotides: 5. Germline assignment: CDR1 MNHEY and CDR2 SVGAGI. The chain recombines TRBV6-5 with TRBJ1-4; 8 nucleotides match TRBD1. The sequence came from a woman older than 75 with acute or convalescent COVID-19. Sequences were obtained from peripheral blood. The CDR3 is CASSYSGGREKLFF. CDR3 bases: TGTGCCAGCAGTTATTCAGGGGGCAGAGAAAAACTGTTTTTT.